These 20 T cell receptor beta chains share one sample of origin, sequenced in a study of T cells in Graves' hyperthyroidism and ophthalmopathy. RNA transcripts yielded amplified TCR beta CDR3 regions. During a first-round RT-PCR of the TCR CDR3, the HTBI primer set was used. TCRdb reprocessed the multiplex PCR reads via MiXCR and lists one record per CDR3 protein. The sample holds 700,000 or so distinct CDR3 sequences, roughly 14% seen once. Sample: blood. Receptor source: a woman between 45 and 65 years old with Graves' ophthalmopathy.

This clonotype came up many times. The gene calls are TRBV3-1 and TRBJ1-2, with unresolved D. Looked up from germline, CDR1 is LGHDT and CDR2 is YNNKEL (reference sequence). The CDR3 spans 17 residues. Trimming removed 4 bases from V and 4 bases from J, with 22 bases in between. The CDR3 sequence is CASSRDGVRGPGYGYTF. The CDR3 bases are TGTGCCAGCAGCCGAGACGGAGTGAGAGGGCCGGGCTATGGCTACACCTTC.

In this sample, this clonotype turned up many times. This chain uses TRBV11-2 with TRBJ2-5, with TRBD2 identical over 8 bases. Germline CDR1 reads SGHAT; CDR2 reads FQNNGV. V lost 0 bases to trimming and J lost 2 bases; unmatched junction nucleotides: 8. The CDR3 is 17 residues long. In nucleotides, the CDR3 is TGTGCCAGCAGCTTAGATACCCTAGCGGGTTTACAAGAGACCCAGTACTTC. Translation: CASSLDTLAGLQETQYF.

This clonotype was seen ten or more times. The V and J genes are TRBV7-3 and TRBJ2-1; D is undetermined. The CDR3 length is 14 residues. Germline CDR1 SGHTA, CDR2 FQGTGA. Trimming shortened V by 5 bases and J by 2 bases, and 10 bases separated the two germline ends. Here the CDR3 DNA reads TGTGCCAGCAGCCCAGGTACCACCTACAATGAGCAGTTCTTC. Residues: CASSPGTTYNEQFF.

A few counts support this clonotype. The CDR3 here is CAITGDTDTQYF. The CDR3 region has the DNA TGTGCCATAACAGGGGACACAGATACGCAGTATTTT. The chain uses TRBV28 and TRBJ2-3; TRBD1 agrees at 7 bases. The V and J ends lost 10 bases and 2 bases, in that order; junction bases with no gene match: 3. Germline CDR1 is MDHEN and CDR2 is SYDVKM. The CDR3 runs to 12 residues. The full variable domain, with the rest looked up from reference TRBV28 and TRBJ2-3, is DVKVTQSSRYLVKRTGEKVFLECVQDMDHENMFWYRQDPGLGLRLIYFSYDVKMKEKGDIPEGYSVSREKKERFSLILESASTNQTSMYLCAITGDTDTQYFGPGTRLTVL.

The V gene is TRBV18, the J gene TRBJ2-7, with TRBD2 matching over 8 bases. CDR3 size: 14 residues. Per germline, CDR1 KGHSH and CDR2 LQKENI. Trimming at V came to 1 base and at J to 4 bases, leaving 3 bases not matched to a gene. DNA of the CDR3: TGTGCCAGCTCACCACTACTAGCGGCGTACGAGCAGTACTTC. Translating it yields CASSPLLAAYEQYF.

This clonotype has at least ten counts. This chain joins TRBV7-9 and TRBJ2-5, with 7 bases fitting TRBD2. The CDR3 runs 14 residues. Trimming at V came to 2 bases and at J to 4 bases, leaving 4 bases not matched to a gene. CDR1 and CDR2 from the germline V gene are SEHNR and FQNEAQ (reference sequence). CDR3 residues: CASSLREVGETQYF. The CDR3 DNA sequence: TGTGCCAGCAGCTTACGGGAGGTAGGAGAGACCCAGTACTTC.

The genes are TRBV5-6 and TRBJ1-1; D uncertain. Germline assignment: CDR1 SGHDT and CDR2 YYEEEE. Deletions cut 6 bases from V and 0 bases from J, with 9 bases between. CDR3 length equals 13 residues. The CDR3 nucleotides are TGTGCCAGCACAGTAACCATGAACACTGAAGCTTTCTTT. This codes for CASTVTMNTEAFF.

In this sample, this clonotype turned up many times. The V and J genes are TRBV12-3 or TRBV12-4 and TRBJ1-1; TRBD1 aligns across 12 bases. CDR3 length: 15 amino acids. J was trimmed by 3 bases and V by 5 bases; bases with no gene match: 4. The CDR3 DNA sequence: TGTGCCAGCAGTCAAGGGACAGGGGGCTACACTGAAGCTTTCTTT. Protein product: CASSQGTGGYTEAFF.

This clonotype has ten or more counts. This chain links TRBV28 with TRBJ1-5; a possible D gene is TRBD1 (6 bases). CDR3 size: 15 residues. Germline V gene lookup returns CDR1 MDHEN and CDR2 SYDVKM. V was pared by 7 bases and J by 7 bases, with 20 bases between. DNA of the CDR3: TGTGCCAGCACCCCTCCCGACAGGTTGAGGCAGCCCCAGCATTTT. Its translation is CASTPPDRLRQPQHF. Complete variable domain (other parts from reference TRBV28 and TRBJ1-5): DVKVTQSSRYLVKRTGEKVFLECVQDMDHENMFWYRQDPGLGLRLIYFSYDVKMKEKGDIPEGYSVSREKKERFSLILESASTNQTSMYLCASTPPDRLRQPQHFGDGTRLSIL.

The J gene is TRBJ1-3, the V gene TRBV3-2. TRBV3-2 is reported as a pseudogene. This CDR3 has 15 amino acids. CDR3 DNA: TGTGCCAGCAGCCAAGAAGAGAAGAATGGAAACACCATATATTTT. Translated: CASSQEEKNGNTIYF.

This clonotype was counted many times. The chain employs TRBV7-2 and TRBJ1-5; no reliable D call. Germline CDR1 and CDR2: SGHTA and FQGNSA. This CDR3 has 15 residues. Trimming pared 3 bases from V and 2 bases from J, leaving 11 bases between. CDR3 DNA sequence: TGTGCCAGCAGCTTCGGGGAATCGGGCAATCAGCCCCAGCATTTT. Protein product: CASSFGESGNQPQHF.

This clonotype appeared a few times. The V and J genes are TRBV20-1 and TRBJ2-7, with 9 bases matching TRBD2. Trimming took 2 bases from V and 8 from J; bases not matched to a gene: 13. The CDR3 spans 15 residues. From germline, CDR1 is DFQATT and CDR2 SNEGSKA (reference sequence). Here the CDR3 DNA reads TGCAGTGCTAGATTTCCGGGACTAGCAGCCCACAAGCAGTACTTC. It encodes CSARFPGLAAHKQYF.

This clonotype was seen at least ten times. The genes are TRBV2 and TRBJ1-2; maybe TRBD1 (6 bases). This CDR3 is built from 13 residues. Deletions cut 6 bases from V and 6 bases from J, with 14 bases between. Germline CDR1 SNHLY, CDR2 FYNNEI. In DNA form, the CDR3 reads TGTGCCAGCAGCCCCGGACAGTCGGATGGCTACACCTTC. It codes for CASSPGQSDGYTF.

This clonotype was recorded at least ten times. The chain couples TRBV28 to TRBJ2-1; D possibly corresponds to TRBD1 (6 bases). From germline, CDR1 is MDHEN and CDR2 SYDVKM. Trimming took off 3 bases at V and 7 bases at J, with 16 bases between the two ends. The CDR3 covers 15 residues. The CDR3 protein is CASSFLHPQGNEQFF. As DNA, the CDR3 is TGTGCCAGCAGTTTTTTGCACCCCCAGGGGAATGAGCAGTTCTTC.

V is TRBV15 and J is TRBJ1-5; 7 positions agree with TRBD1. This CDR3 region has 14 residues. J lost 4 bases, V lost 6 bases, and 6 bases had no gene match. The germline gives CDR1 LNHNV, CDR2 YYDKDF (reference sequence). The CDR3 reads CATRRTGLNQPQHF. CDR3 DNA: TGTGCCACCAGACGGACAGGACTTAATCAGCCCCAGCATTTT.

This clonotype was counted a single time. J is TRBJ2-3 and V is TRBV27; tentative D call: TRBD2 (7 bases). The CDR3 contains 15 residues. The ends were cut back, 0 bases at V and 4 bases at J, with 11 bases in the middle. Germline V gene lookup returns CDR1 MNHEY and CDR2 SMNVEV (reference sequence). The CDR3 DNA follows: TGTGCCAGCAGTTTATCGGGGGGGCTAGCAGATACGCAGTATTTT. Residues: CASSLSGGLADTQYF.

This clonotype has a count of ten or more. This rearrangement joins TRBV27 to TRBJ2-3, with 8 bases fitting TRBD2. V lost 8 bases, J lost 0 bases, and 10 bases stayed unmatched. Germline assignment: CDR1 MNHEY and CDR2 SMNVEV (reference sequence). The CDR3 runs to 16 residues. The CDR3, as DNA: TGTGCCAGCCATTTAGCGGGGAGTTCTAGCACAGATACGCAGTATTTT. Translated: CASHLAGSSSTDTQYF.

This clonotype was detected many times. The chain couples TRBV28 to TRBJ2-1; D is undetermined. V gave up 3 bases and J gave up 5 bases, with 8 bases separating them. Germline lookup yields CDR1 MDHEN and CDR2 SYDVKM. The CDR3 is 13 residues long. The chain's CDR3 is CASSFGLDNEQFF. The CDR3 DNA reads TGTGCCAGCAGTTTTGGGCTGGACAATGAGCAGTTCTTC.

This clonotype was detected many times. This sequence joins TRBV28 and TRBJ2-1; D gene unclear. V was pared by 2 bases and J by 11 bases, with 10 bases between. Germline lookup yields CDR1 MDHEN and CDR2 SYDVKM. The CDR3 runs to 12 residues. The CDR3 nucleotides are TGTGCCAGCAGTTTAACAGCCACTCAGCAGTTCTTC. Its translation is CASSLTATQQFF.

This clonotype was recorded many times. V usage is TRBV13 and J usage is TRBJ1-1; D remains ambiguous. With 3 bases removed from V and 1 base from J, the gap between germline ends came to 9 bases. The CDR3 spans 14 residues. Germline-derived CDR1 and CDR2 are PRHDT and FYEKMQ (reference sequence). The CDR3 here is CASSFGGKNTEAFF. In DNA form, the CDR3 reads TGTGCCAGCAGCTTCGGAGGGAAGAACACTGAAGCTTTCTTT.